This entry lists 22 T cell receptor beta chains sequenced from one sample in a study of radiation and T cells in renal cell carcinoma (dated by TCRdb to 2018 to 2021). Taken with the paper, the label for time point translates to: baseline pretreatment blood. Interpreted using the paper, the treatment or condition label stands for: 15 Gy SBRT to primary tumor, nephrectomy 4 weeks later. Library creation used the immunoSEQ multiplex PCR assay. Sourced from immuneACCESS, this table was stored by TCRdb with only in-frame sequences that have V and J called. A share of the clones is absent; for the studies checked, an unresolved V gene accounts for under half, and the remainder has no known explanation. The sample table records roughly 130,000 clones; about 88% of these occur just once. Approximately 12% of the sample belongs to the ten largest clones. The material was blood, obtained from a patient whose treatment included radiotherapy and nephrectomy. Receptors were obtained from a woman aged 45-59 years with renal cell carcinoma.

The chain has TRBV2 and TRBJ1-2; D call uncertain. Deletions cut 4 bases from V and 3 bases from J, with 15 bases between. CDR3 length equals 15 residues. Germline CDR1 reads SNHLY; CDR2 reads FYNNEI. The CDR3 reads CASSVGKWLDYGYTF. The CDR3 DNA follows: TGTGCCAGCAGTGTGGGGAAGTGGTTGGACTATGGCTACACCTTC.

The genes are TRBV19 and TRBJ1-1; unclear D gene. The CDR3 length is 15 residues. Germline V CDR1 and CDR2: LNHDA, SQIVND (reference sequence). V lost 4 bases and J 1 base, leaving 13 bases between the germline ends. In nucleotides, the CDR3 is TGTGCCAGTAGTACTTCCTCACCCGGGAACACTGAAGCTTTCTTT. Amino acid sequence: CASSTSSPGNTEAFF.

This CDR3 reads CASSPLDRLAFF. CDR3 nucleotide sequence: TGTGCCAGTAGTCCGCTGGACAGGCTCGCTTTCTTT. V and J are TRBV19 and TRBJ1-1; the match to TRBD1 covers 7 bases. The CDR3 is 12 amino acids. Germline-derived CDR1 and CDR2 are LNHDA and SQIVND (reference sequence). The ends lost 5 bases at V and 11 bases at J; junction bases unmatched: 8.

The CDR3 DNA follows: TGTGCCAGCAGCTCGCAATCCGGGGGGCCCACAGATACGCAGTATTTT. This sequence encodes CASSSQSGGPTDTQYF. The chain carries TRBV5-4 and TRBJ2-3; D possibly corresponds to TRBD2 (7 bases). There are 16 residues in the CDR3. Trimming stripped 3 bases from V and 2 bases from J, with 16 bases between. Germline values: CDR1 SGHNT, CDR2 YYREEE (reference sequence).

The V call is TRBV12-5, the J call TRBJ2-7; 7 nucleotides align to TRBD1. CDR3 length equals 14 residues. Germline lookup yields CDR1 LGHNT and CDR2 FRNRAP. The V and J ends lost 8 bases and 12 bases, in that order; junction bases with no gene match: 19. CDR3 coding DNA: TGTGCTAGTCGGCCAAACAACCAACAGGGGTCCTTGTACTTC. It codes for CASRPNNQQGSLYF.

This clone was counted once. The CDR3 coding sequence is TGTGCCAGCAGCCCCGACAGAAGAGCCTATGGCTACACCTTC. It yields the protein CASSPDRRAYGYTF. This rearrangement joins TRBV6-5 to TRBJ1-2; TRBD1 might be the D (5 bases). The ends were cut back, 6 bases at V and 4 bases at J, with 15 bases in the middle. Looked up from germline, CDR1 is MNHEY and CDR2 is SVGAGI. The CDR3 runs to 14 residues.

The chain uses TRBV6-1 and TRBJ1-5; no definite D call. V lost 3 bases, J lost 5 bases, and 11 bases lay in between. Germline loops: CDR1 MNHNS, CDR2 SASEGT. The length of the CDR3 is 14 residues. CDR3 DNA sequence: TGTGCCAGCAGTGATTGGCAGAGTTATCAGCCCCAGCATTTT. The encoded protein is CASSDWQSYQPQHF.

This clone is a singleton in its sample. The chain recombines TRBV5-1 with TRBJ2-1; no clear D gene. Germline V CDR1 and CDR2: SGHRS, YFSETQ. V lost 4 bases and J lost 5, with 13 bases in between. CDR3 length: 14 amino acids. The CDR3 sequence: CASSPTTQNNEQFF. In DNA form, the CDR3 reads TGCGCCAGCAGCCCTACGACTCAAAACAATGAGCAGTTCTTC.

V is TRBV23-1 and J is TRBJ1-2; D unclear. TRBV23-1 is an open reading frame, and its role is uncertain. The CDR3 extends over 15 amino acids. V was trimmed by 0 bases and J by 0 bases, leaving 8 bases between them. The CDR3 DNA is TGCGCCAGCAGTCAATCGTGTGAGTCTAACTATGGCTACACCTTC. This gives the protein CASSQSCESNYGYTF.

The V and J genes are TRBV30 and TRBJ1-4; D possibly corresponds to TRBD1 (6 bases). Germline V lookup: CDR1 GTSNPN, CDR2 SVGIG (reference sequence). Trimming took 2 bases from V and 4 from J, leaving 11 bases between them. The CDR3 loop spans 14 amino acids. The DNA for the CDR3 is TGTGCCTGGAGTTTTAGCAGGGGTAATGAAAAACTGTTTTTT. Protein sequence: CAWSFSRGNEKLFF.

CDR3 nucleotide sequence: TGTGCCAGCAGACTACAGGACTCCTACGAGCAGTACTTC. This translates into CASRLQDSYEQYF. The rearrangement uses TRBV6-5 and TRBJ2-7, with a possible D match to TRBD1 (5 bases). The CDR3 has 13 amino acids. The germline V gene has CDR1 MNHEY and CDR2 SVGAGI. Trimming removed 6 bases at V and 0 bases at J, with 9 bases between.

This clone was observed a handful of times. The rearrangement links TRBV19 to TRBJ1-1, with D possibly being TRBD1 (5 bases). The CDR3 runs 13 residues. CDR1 is LNHDA and CDR2 is SQIVND in the germline V gene (reference sequence). Between the trimmed V and J ends, which lost 9 bases and 4 bases, there was a span of 15 bases. The CDR3 DNA reads TGTGCCAGCGTTGCGACAGAGCGCACTGAAGCTTTCTTT. It encodes CASVATERTEAFF.

The chain employs TRBV27 and TRBJ1-2, with TRBD1 matching 9 bases. Germline trimming cut 4 bases from V and 8 bases from J; bases unmatched to any gene: 8. Germline V lookup: CDR1 MNHEY, CDR2 SMNVEV (reference sequence). The CDR3 sequence is 14 residues long. As DNA, the CDR3 is TGTGCCAGCAGTTCATGGACAGGGGAGAAGGGCTACACCTTC. Protein sequence: CASSSWTGEKGYTF.

J is TRBJ1-6 and V is TRBV7-2; D gene ambiguous. CDR1 SGHTA and CDR2 FQGNSA come from the germline V gene. This CDR3 comprises 13 residues. Between the trimmed V and J ends, which lost 0 bases and 7 bases, there was a span of 4 bases. The CDR3 DNA reads TGTGCCAGCAGCTTAGCAGGGAATTCACCCCTCCACTTT. Translation: CASSLAGNSPLHF.

J is TRBJ1-6 and V is TRBV27; D is possibly TRBD1 (6 bases). The V end was cut by 3 bases, the J end by 9 bases, with 15 bases between. This CDR3 region has 15 residues. From germline, CDR1 is MNHEY and CDR2 SMNVEV (reference sequence). The CDR3 DNA reads as TGTGCCAGCAGTTTCCCCCAGGGGCAGGGTTCACCCCTCCACTTT. Amino acid sequence: CASSFPQGQGSPLHF.

The chain carries TRBV7-9 and TRBJ1-5, with a possible D match to TRBD1 (5 bases). This CDR3 comprises 15 residues. CDR1 SEHNR and CDR2 FQNEAQ come from the germline V gene (reference sequence). The V end was cut by 5 bases, the J end by 4 bases, with 15 bases between. Here the CDR3 DNA reads TGTGCCAGCAGCCCCCCGGGGGGGTTGAATCAGCCCCAGCATTTT. This translates into CASSPPGGLNQPQHF. Full variable domain (outside the CDR3, taken from reference TRBV7-9 and TRBJ1-5): DTGVSQNPRHKITKRGQNVTFRCDPISEHNRLYWYRQTLGQGPEFLTYFQNEAQLEKSRLLSDRFSAERPKGSFSTLEIQRTEQGDSAMYLCASSPPGGLNQPQHFGDGTRLSIL.

The chain couples TRBV7-9 to TRBJ2-7, with 12 bases that match TRBD2. V trimming: 5 bases; J trimming: 4 bases; junction bases outside the gene matches: 6. This CDR3 is built from 15 residues. The germline V gene has CDR1 SEHNR and CDR2 FQNEAQ (reference sequence). The CDR3 DNA follows: TGTGCCAGCAGCGGTTCAGGACTAGCGGGGTACGAGCAGTACTTC. Residues: CASSGSGLAGYEQYF.

This clone was picked up one time. V gene TRBV6-4 combines with J gene TRBJ1-4, with TRBD1 as a possible D gene (6 bases). V lost 10 bases, J lost 6 bases, and 24 bases lay in between. The CDR3 runs 16 residues. Germline CDR1 reads MRHNA; CDR2 reads SNTAGT. DNA of the CDR3: TGTGCCACCCCTAACCGGGACACGAATCAGGATGAAAAACTGTTTTTT. Its translation: CATPNRDTNQDEKLFF.

V usage is TRBV15 and J usage is TRBJ2-5; the D call may be TRBD1 or TRBD2 (5 bases each). Germline V gene lookup returns CDR1 LNHNV and CDR2 YYDKDF (reference sequence). Trimming stripped 2 bases from V and 1 base from J, with 14 bases between. This CDR3 has 16 residues. The CDR3: CATSRSRGRVQETQYF. In DNA, the CDR3 is TGTGCCACCAGCAGATCCCGGGGACGGGTCCAAGAGACCCAGTACTTC.

This clone was counted a single time. The rearrangement uses TRBV18 and TRBJ2-5; perhaps TRBD2 as D (6 bases). With 3 bases removed from V and 5 bases from J, the gap between germline ends came to 19 bases. This CDR3 is 16 amino acids long. Germline V CDR1 and CDR2: KGHSH, LQKENI. DNA of the CDR3: TGTGCCAGCTCACCCTCGGTGCGGGGTGGGGAGGAGACCCAGTACTTC. Protein sequence: CASSPSVRGGEETQYF.

CDR3 bases: TGTGCCAGCAGTCCAGGGTACTCTGGAAACACCATATATTTT. As protein: CASSPGYSGNTIYF. The V and J genes are TRBV7-9 and TRBJ1-3; maybe TRBD1 (5 bases). This CDR3 spans 14 amino acids. Germline loops: CDR1 SEHNR, CDR2 FQNEAQ (reference sequence). V gave up 6 bases and J gave up 0 bases, with 9 bases separating them.

CDR3 DNA: TGTGCCAGCAGCTTGGTGGATTGGAAAGGTAGCACTGAAGCTTTCTTT. Translating it yields CASSLVDWKGSTEAFF. The chain links TRBV5-6 to TRBJ1-1; D unclear. Trimming stripped 0 bases from V and 4 bases from J, with 16 bases between. Germline values: CDR1 SGHDT, CDR2 YYEEEE. The CDR3 sequence is 16 residues long.